This T cell receptor beta chain was captured by sequencing in a study of blood T cell repertoires in COVID-19. Overall study: COVID-19 samples, acute and convalescent, were from the United States, Italy and Spain. In each case, the material was cDNA or gDNA derived from T cells, B-cell-depleted T cells, or PBMCs.

Germline loops: CDR1 GTSNPN, CDR2 SVGIG (reference sequence). The CDR3 is 13 amino acids. J lost 5 bases, V lost 3 bases, and 4 bases had no gene match. Authors' data handling: Quantification of nucleated cells was approximated via reference gene primer amplification. TCRdb keeps only in-frame clones here, not all; method: immunoSEQ multiplex PCR. V and J calls and clone size come straight from that table; D and trimming were deduced from the DNA. The sample lists 130,000 to 150,000 clones; about 80% were seen once. The clonotype was recovered from a man in his 70s who had recovered from COVID-19. J is TRBJ2-5 and V is TRBV30; 9 bases match TRBD1. What was sequenced was peripheral blood. This CDR3 reads CAWRDRGRETQYF. In DNA form, the CDR3 reads TGTGCCTGGAGAGACAGGGGGAGGGAGACCCAGTACTTC.